The 2 T cell receptor beta chains below come from one sample, sequenced in a study of PD-1 blockade in classical Hodgkin lymphoma. Every patient was affected by relapse after autologous stem cell transplantation, while exposure to brentuximab vedotin was not uniform. Data came from immunoSEQ multiplex PCR; TCRdb stores just in-frame clones and leaves some out. The sample comprises about 17,000 clones, around 75% of which are singletons, and 4.6% rests with the top ten. The sample in question was peripheral blood mononuclear cells (PBMCs), obtained at baseline. These receptors all come from a human donor with classical Hodgkin lymphoma.

V usage is TRBV27 and J usage is TRBJ2-3, with TRBD2 matching over 9 bases. Trimming took 4 bases from V and 8 from J; bases not matched to a gene: 16. This CDR3 comprises 17 residues. Looked up from germline, CDR1 is MNHEY and CDR2 is SMNVEV (reference sequence). The CDR3 DNA reads TGTGCCAGCAGTTGGGGGGATTCGCGGGAGGGCCACCCTACGCAGTATTTT. The encoded protein is CASSWGDSREGHPTQYF.

This chain connects TRBV20-1 to TRBJ2-7, with TRBD2 as a possible D gene (6 bases). V was shortened by 7 bases and J by 6 bases, with 13 bases between the two germline ends. CDR3 size: 11 residues. The germline gives CDR1 DFQATT, CDR2 SNEGSKA (reference sequence). Here the CDR3 DNA reads TGCAGTGTTGCGACTAGGACCGAGCAGTACTTC. It yields the protein CSVATRTEQYF.